The 18 T cell receptor beta chains below all came from one sample that was sequenced in a study of blood T cell repertoires in COVID-19. Some clones are missing from TCRdb's copy, which holds only in-frame ones; the method was immunoSEQ multiplex PCR. The data contain more than 70,000 clones, 86% of them singletons. The sample was peripheral blood. All receptors derive from a man in his 60s with acute or convalescent COVID-19.

J is TRBJ2-1 and V is TRBV6-5; 7 bases are a match to TRBD1. The V segment lost 6 bases and the J segment 8 bases; nucleotides outside the gene matches: 10. The CDR3 runs 14 residues. Germline-derived CDR1 and CDR2 are MNHEY and SVGAGI. This chain's CDR3 is CASRRQGSSYEQFF. The CDR3 DNA reads as TGTGCCAGCAGGAGACAGGGTTCCAGTTATGAGCAGTTCTTC.

The chain links TRBV5-4 to TRBJ2-5; 8 nucleotides match TRBD1. Germline assignment: CDR1 SGHNT and CDR2 YYREEE (reference sequence). The V gene end was trimmed by 0 bases and the J gene end by 2 bases; junction bases not matched to a gene: 6. The CDR3 length is 16 residues. CDR3 region: CASSLGDRNFQETQYF. The CDR3 nucleotides read TGTGCCAGCAGCTTGGGGGACAGGAATTTTCAAGAGACCCAGTACTTC.

The chain uses TRBV5-1 and TRBJ2-2; D remains unclear. Germline CDR1 SGHRS, CDR2 YFSETQ. CDR3 size: 15 residues. Trimming took 0 bases from V and 0 from J, leaving 6 bases between them. The DNA for the CDR3 is TGCGCCAGCAGCTTGGAACAAACGAACACCGGGGAGCTGTTTTTT. This codes for CASSLEQTNTGELFF. The full variable domain, in which reference TRBV5-1 and TRBJ2-2 provide the parts outside the CDR3, is KAGVTQTPRYLIKTRGQQVTLSCSPISGHRSVSWYQQTPGQGLQFLFEYFSETQRNKGNFPGRFSGRQFSNSRSEMNVSTLELGDSALYLCASSLEQTNTGELFFGEGSRLTVL.

The V call is TRBV7-2, the J call TRBJ1-1; D gene unclear. The germline CDR1 and CDR2 sequences are SGHTA and FQGNSA. With 1 base removed from V and 5 bases from J, the gap between germline ends came to 14 bases. CDR3 length equals 15 residues. CDR3 protein: CASSLGLLAGTEAFF. The CDR3 bases are TGTGCCAGCAGCTTAGGACTGCTAGCCGGGACTGAAGCTTTCTTT.

This chain joins TRBV7-8 and TRBJ1-2, with a weak D call TRBD1 (5 bases). Germline loops: CDR1 SGHVS, CDR2 FQNEAQ. This CDR3 has 13 amino acids. V was cut by 6 bases and J by 0 bases, with 8 bases left in between. The chain's CDR3 is CASRSGTNYGYTF. The CDR3 DNA follows: TGTGCCAGCAGATCAGGGACTAACTATGGCTACACCTTC.

This clone was seen only a few times. V and J are TRBV10-2 and TRBJ2-1; 11 bases match TRBD2. Germline V CDR1 and CDR2: WSHSY, SAAADI. V shed 6 bases, J shed 4 bases, and the junction held 2 bases outside the gene matches. The CDR3 has 14 amino acids. In DNA, the CDR3 is TGCGCCAGCAGGGGACTAGCGGATTACAATGAGCAGTTCTTC. It specifies CASRGLADYNEQFF.

The chain has TRBV29-1 and TRBJ2-3; 7 bases are a match to TRBD1. Germline V lookup: CDR1 SQVTM, CDR2 ANQGSEA. The V and J ends lost 7 bases and 4 bases, in that order; junction bases with no gene match: 2. This CDR3 spans 11 amino acids. The DNA for the CDR3 is TGCAGCGGGGACAGTTCAGATACGCAGTATTTT. The encoded protein is CSGDSSDTQYF.

The rearrangement links TRBV11-2 to TRBJ2-7; 7 bases are a match to TRBD2. Germline assignment: CDR1 SGHAT and CDR2 FQNNGV. V was clipped by 2 bases and J by 2 bases; unmatched bases: 3. The CDR3 is 14 residues long. CDR3 residues: CASSLTGGTYEQYF. CDR3 bases: TGTGCCAGCAGCTTAACCGGGGGGACCTACGAGCAGTACTTC.

The CDR3 is CASNRLATNTGELFF. The CDR3 DNA sequence: TGTGCCAGCAACAGACTAGCGACGAACACCGGGGAGCTGTTTTTT. V gene TRBV9 combines with J gene TRBJ2-2, with 8 nucleotides matching TRBD2. Looked up from germline, CDR1 is SGDLS and CDR2 is YYNGEE. The CDR3 is made up of 15 amino acids. V lost 6 bases, J lost 0 bases, and 4 bases stayed unmatched.

V and J are TRBV12-3 or TRBV12-4 and TRBJ1-5; D gene ambiguous. Trimming removed 3 bases from V and 11 bases from J, with 14 bases in between. The CDR3 is made up of 13 amino acids. The CDR3 loop reads CASSLRASKAQHF. DNA for the CDR3: TGTGCCAGCAGTTTGAGGGCCTCAAAGGCCCAGCATTTT.

CDR3 nucleotides: TGTGCCATCAGTTCGGGCAGGGGGTATTCACCCCTCCACTTT. Encoded protein: CAISSGRGYSPLHF. The chain employs TRBV10-3 and TRBJ1-6, with 7 bases lining up with TRBD1. The V gene end was trimmed by 5 bases and the J gene end by 8 bases; junction bases not matched to a gene: 6. CDR3 length: 14 residues. The germline V gene has CDR1 ENHRY and CDR2 SYGVKD.

CDR3 nucleotides: TGTGCCAGCAGTTACCGGGGGGCTGGAAACACCATATATTTT. Protein product: CASSYRGAGNTIYF. The chain has TRBV6-5 and TRBJ1-3; a weak D match, TRBD1 (5 bases). The CDR3 covers 14 residues. The germline V gene encodes CDR1 MNHEY and CDR2 SVGAGI. The V end was cut by 2 bases, the J end by 2 bases, with 7 bases between.

The rearrangement links TRBV7-9 to TRBJ1-2; tentative D call: TRBD1 (5 bases). Looked up from germline, CDR1 is SEHNR and CDR2 is FQNEAQ (reference sequence). The CDR3 is 14 residues long. V dropped 2 bases and J dropped 8 bases, with 15 bases sitting between them. The CDR3 reads CASSLQVAEGGYTF. The DNA for the CDR3 is TGTGCCAGCAGCTTACAGGTCGCGGAGGGGGGCTACACCTTC.

J is TRBJ1-1 and V is TRBV2, with 9 bases aligning to TRBD1. In germline, CDR1 is SNHLY, CDR2 FYNNEI. This CDR3 spans 15 amino acids. V shed 6 bases, J shed 1 base, and the junction held 6 bases outside the gene matches. Here the CDR3 DNA reads TGTGCCAGCAGGATCAGGGGACAGGGGAACACTGAAGCTTTCTTT. Residues: CASRIRGQGNTEAFF. The whole variable domain, remainder taken from reference TRBV2 and TRBJ1-1, is EPEVTQTPSHQVTQMGQEVILRCVPISNHLYFYWYRQILGQKVEFLVSFYNNEISEKSEIFDDQFSVERPDGSNFTLKIRSTKLEDSAMYFCASRIRGQGNTEAFFGQGTRLTVV.

The gene calls are TRBV2 and TRBJ2-3; possibly TRBD2 for D (5 bases). V was trimmed by 7 bases and J by 1 base, leaving 12 bases between them. Germline CDR1 reads SNHLY; CDR2 reads FYNNEI. The CDR3 consists of 14 residues. The CDR3 reads CASTQRKRTDTQYF. CDR3 DNA sequence: TGTGCCAGCACCCAGCGGAAGCGCACAGATACGCAGTATTTT.

V and J are TRBV30 and TRBJ2-7; D might be TRBD2 (6 bases). V was trimmed by 3 bases and J by 1 base, leaving 13 bases between them. The germline V gene encodes CDR1 GTSNPN and CDR2 SVGIG (reference sequence). This CDR3 contains 14 residues. This CDR3 reads CAWRRGLPSYEQYF. Here the CDR3 DNA reads TGTGCCTGGAGGCGGGGCCTCCCATCCTACGAGCAGTACTTC. The whole variable domain, remainder taken from reference TRBV30 and TRBJ2-7, is SQTIHQWPATLVQPVGSPLSLECTVEGTSNPNLYWYRQAAGRGLQLLFYSVGIGQISSEVPQNLSASRPQDRQFILSSKKLLLSDSGFYLCAWRRGLPSYEQYFGPGTRLTVT.

This rearrangement joins TRBV5-1 to TRBJ2-3; D remains ambiguous. V lost 1 base and J 2 bases, leaving 11 bases between the germline ends. Germline values: CDR1 SGHRS, CDR2 YFSETQ. This CDR3 region has 15 residues. The CDR3 nucleotides are TGCGCCAGCAGCTTGAGTGGGCCTAACACAGATACGCAGTATTTT. As protein: CASSLSGPNTDTQYF.

The chain employs TRBV5-4 and TRBJ1-1; 9 nucleotides align to TRBD1. Germline CDR1 reads SGHNT; CDR2 reads YYREEE (reference sequence). The CDR3 spans 16 residues. Losses at the gene ends were 1 base for V and 0 bases for J; bases not matched to a gene: 4. The CDR3 coding sequence is TGTGCCAGCAGCTTGTCGGGACAGGGATTGAACACTGAAGCTTTCTTT. Protein product: CASSLSGQGLNTEAFF.